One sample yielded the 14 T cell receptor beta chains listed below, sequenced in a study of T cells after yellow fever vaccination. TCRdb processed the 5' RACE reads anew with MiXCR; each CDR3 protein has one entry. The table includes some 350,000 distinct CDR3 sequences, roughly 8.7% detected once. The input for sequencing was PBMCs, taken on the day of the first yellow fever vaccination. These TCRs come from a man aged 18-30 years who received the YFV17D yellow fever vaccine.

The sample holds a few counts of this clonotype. The CDR3 loop reads CASSLNGQGLRETQYF. The CDR3 region has the DNA TGTGCCAGCAGCTTAAACGGACAGGGGTTAAGAGAGACCCAGTACTTC. V and J are TRBV7-3 and TRBJ2-5; 9 positions match TRBD1. The junction had 7 bases not matched to a gene; V was cut back by 1 base and J by 4 bases. Germline V gene data show CDR1 as SGHTA and CDR2 as FQGTGA. The CDR3 has 16 amino acids.

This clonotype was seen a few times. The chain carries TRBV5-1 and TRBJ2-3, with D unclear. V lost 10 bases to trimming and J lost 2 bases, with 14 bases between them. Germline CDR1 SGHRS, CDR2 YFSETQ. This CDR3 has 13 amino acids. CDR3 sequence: CAAGTDPTDTQYF. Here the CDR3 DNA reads TGCGCCGCTGGAACAGACCCCACAGATACGCAGTATTTT.

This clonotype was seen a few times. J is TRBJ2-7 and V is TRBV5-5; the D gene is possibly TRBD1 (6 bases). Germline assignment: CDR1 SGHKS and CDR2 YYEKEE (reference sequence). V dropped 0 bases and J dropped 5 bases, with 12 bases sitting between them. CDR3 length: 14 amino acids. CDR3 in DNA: TGTGCCAGCAGCTTGGCCAGGGGTAGCGACGAGCAGTACTTC. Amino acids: CASSLARGSDEQYF.

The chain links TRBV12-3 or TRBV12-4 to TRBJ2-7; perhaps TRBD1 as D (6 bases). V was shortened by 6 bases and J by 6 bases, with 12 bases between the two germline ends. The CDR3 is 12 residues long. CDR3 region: CASRTTGSEQYV. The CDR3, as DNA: TGTGCCAGCAGGACCACAGGGTCCGAGCAGTACGTC.

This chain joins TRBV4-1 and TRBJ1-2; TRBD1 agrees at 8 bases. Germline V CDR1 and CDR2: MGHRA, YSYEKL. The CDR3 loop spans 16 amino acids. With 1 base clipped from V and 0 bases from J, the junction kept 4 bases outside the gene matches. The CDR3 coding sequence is TGCGCCAGCAGCCAAGGTGGGACAGGAGCTAACTATGGCTACACCTTC. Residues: CASSQGGTGANYGYTF.

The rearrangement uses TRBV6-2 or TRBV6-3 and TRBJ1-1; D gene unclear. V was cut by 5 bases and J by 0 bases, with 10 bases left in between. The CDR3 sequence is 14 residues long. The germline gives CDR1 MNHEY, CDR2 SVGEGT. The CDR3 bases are TGTGCCAGCAGTATCGGGTCTCTGAACACTGAAGCTTTCTTT. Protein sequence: CASSIGSLNTEAFF.

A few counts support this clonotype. The CDR3 loop is CASSLRQPQHF. Here the CDR3 DNA reads TGTGCCAGCAGTTTAAGGCAGCCCCAGCATTTT. The chain links TRBV28 to TRBJ1-5; D is unclear. V shed 2 bases and J shed 7 bases, with 3 bases lying between them. Germline CDR1 and CDR2: MDHEN and SYDVKM. The CDR3 totals 11 residues.

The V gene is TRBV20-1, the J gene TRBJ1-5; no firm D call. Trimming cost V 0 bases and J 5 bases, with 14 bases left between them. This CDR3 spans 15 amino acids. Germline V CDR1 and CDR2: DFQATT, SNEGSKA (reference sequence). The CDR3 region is CSARDRRNGDQPQHF. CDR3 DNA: TGCAGTGCTAGAGATAGAAGGAACGGGGATCAGCCCCAGCATTTT.

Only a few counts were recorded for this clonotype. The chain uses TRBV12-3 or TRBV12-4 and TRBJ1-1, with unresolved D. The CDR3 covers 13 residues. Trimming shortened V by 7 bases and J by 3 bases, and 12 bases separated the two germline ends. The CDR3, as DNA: TGTGCCAGCACGAGGAACGAGGACACTGAAGCTTTCTTT. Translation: CASTRNEDTEAFF.

The CDR3 DNA reads TGTGCCAGCAGTGAAGGCAGGGGCGCCTACGAGCAGTACTTC. This encodes CASSEGRGAYEQYF. The chain carries TRBV25-1 and TRBJ2-7, with D possibly matching TRBD1 (6 bases). This CDR3 region has 14 residues. Trimming removed 2 bases from V and 2 bases from J, with 10 bases in between. CDR1 and CDR2 (germline): MGHDK, SYGVNS.

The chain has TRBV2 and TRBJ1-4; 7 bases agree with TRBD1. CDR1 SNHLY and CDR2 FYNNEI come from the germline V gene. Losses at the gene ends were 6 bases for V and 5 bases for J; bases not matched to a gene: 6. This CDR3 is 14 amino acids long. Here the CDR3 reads CASREPTGNEKLFF. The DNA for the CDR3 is TGTGCCAGCAGGGAACCGACAGGGAATGAAAAACTGTTTTTT.

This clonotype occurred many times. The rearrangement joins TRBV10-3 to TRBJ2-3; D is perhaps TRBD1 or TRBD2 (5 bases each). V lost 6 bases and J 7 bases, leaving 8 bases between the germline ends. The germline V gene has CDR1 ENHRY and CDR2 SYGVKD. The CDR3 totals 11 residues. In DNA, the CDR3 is TGTGCCATCAGCACGGGACATACGCAGTATTTT. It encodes CAISTGHTQYF.

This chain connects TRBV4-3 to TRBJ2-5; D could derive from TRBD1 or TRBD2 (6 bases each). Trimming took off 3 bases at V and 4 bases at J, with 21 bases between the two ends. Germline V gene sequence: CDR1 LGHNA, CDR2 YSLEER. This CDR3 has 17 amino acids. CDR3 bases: TGCGCCAGCAGCCATGTGCGGGGAGAGTTAGGGGGAGAGACCCAGTACTTC. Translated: CASSHVRGELGGETQYF.

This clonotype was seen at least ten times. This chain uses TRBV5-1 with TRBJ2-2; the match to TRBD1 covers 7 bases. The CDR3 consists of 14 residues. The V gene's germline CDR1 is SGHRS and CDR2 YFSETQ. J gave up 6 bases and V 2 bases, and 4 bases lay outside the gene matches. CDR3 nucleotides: TGCGCCAGCAGCTTCATACAGGGGCCCGGGGAGCTGTTTTTT. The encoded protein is CASSFIQGPGELFF.